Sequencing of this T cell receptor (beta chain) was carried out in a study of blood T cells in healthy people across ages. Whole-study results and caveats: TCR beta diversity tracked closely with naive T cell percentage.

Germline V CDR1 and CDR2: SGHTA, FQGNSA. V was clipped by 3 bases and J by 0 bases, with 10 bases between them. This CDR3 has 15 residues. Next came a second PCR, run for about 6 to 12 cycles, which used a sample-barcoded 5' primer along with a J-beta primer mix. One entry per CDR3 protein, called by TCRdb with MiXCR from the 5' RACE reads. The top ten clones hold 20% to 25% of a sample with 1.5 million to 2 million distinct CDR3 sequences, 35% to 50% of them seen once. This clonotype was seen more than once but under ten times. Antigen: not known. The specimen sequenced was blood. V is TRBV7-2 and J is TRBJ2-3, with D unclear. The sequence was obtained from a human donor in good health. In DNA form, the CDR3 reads TGTGCCAGCAGCTTGCGGACCATGAGCACAGATACGCAGTATTTT. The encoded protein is CASSLRTMSTDTQYF.